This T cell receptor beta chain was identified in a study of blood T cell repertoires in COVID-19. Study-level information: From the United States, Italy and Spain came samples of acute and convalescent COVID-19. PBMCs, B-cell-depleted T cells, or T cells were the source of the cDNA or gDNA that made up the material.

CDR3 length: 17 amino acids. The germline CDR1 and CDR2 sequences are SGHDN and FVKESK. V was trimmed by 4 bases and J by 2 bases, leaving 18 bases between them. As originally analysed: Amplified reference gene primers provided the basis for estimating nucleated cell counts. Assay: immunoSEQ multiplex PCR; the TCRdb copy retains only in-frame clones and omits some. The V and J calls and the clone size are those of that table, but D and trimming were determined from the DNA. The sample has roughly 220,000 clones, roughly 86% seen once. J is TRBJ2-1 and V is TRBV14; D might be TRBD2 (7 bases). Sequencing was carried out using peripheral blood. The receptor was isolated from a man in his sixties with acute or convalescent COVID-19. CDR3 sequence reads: CASSPPVGRGAYNEQFF. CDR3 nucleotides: TGTGCCAGCAGCCCCCCGGTTGGGAGGGGGGCCTACAATGAGCAGTTCTTC. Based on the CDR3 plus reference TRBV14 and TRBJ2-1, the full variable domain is EAGVTQFPSHSVIEKGQTVTLRCDPISGHDNLYWYRRVMGKEIKFLLHFVKESKQDESGMPNNRFLAERTGGTYSTLKVQPAELEDSGVYFCASSPPVGRGAYNEQFFGPGTRLTVL.